The entry below gives a single T cell receptor beta chain sequence along with its context. This sample is part of a study of blood T cell repertoires in COVID-19. Study-level information: Italy, Spain and the United States were the sources of the convalescent and acute COVID-19 samples.

This CDR3 has 14 residues. Trimming cost V 5 bases and J 4 bases; bases outside gene matches: 5. The germline V gene has CDR1 KGHSY and CDR2 FQNENV. Those designated as exposed participants met a COVID-19 case within 2 weeks before study entry. Authors' analysis steps: Reference gene primers were amplified, and this amplification served to estimate nucleated cell counts. Produced via immunoSEQ multiplex PCR; TCRdb's table is partial and in-frame only. V and J calls and clone size are those listed in that table; D and trimming were worked out from the DNA. This table holds around 270,000 clones, 75% to 90% found once.

The V and J genes are TRBV16 and TRBJ1-5; 7 nucleotides match TRBD1. The sequenced sample consisted of PBMCs or T cells enriched from blood (not recorded which). The sequence derives from a woman between 40 and 50 years old who had been exposed to COVID-19. The CDR3 reads CASSVETGNQPQHF. CDR3 nucleotide sequence: TGTGCCAGCAGCGTCGAGACAGGGAATCAGCCCCAGCATTTT.